This T cell receptor (beta chain) was observed in a study of tumor-infiltrating lymphocytes in primary liver carcinoma. Study outcomes and limitations: Because of bulk unsorted sampling, CD4+ and CD8+ repertoires were not subjected to comparison.

On this clonotype: Its antigen is unknown.

Alongside blood RNA obtained from unsorted whole blood, germline DNA was also extracted. It was before surgery that four milliliters of peripheral blood were collected. The researchers produced TCR beta cDNA from roughly 550 ng total RNA with a constant-region primer. Modified slightly, ARM-PCR produced TCR beta libraries over three nested multiplex PCR rounds. In the first two PCR rounds, TRBV1-TRBV30 forward primers were paired with a C-beta reverse primer, and each round lasted around 10 cycles. TCRdb reprocessed the multiplex PCR reads via MiXCR and lists one record per CDR3 protein. The table includes some 180,000 distinct CDR3 sequences, about 55% detected once. CDR1 is MNHNS, CDR2 SASEGT, per germline. The CDR3 loop spans 15 amino acids. Between the trimmed V and J ends, which lost 8 bases and 6 bases, there was a span of 21 bases.

The specimen was peripheral blood. The TCR sequence derives from a man between 35 and 55 years old with primary liver carcinoma and hepatitis B virus infection. This sequence joins TRBV6-1 and TRBJ2-3, with no clear D. In DNA, the CDR3 is TGTGCCAGCGGACGGTCCCTTTACACATCGGATACGCAGTATTTT. Translation gives CASGRSLYTSDTQYF.